This paragraph reports one TCR beta chain. The source of the sample is a study of technical replicates of blood from several donors. In germline, CDR1 is SGHAT, CDR2 FQNNGV. Trimming stripped 1 base from V and 2 bases from J, with 9 bases between. The CDR3 runs 16 residues. Sequencing was performed with immunoSEQ multiplex PCR; in TCRdb, only in-frame clones are kept and a portion is missing. The table includes more than 65,000 clones, around 97% detected once. Input material: T cells isolated from PBMCs. The V call is TRBV11-2, the J call TRBJ2-6; TRBD2 is a possible D gene (7 bases). The source of this sequence is a human donor in good health. This CDR3 is CASSLGGGPGANVLTF. CDR3 nucleotide sequence: TGTGCCAGCAGCTTAGGGGGGGGGCCTGGGGCCAACGTCCTGACTTTC.